The sequence of this T cell receptor beta chain was determined in a study of T cell responses to AZD1222 COVID-19 vaccine. The method was immunoSEQ multiplex PCR; TCRdb's version includes in-frame clones alone and lacks a portion of them. In the table there are 95,000 to 130,000 clones, 70% to 90% of which are singletons. Trimming removed 0 bases at V and 3 bases at J, with 0 bases between. There are 11 residues in the CDR3. Germline CDR1 is SGHKS and CDR2 is YYEKEE (reference sequence). The source material was peripheral blood, sampled on day 0 of MenACWY control vaccination. The sequence derives from an adult in good health. V usage is TRBV5-5 and J usage is TRBJ1-1; D is undetermined. CDR3 sequence (DNA): TGTGCCAGCAGCTTGGACACTGAAGCTTTCTTT. Its translation: CASSLDTEAFF. Supplemented by reference TRBV5-5 and TRBJ1-1, the full variable domain reads DAGVTQSPTHLIKTRGQQVTLRCSPISGHKSVSWYQQVLGQGPQFIFQYYEKEERGRGNFPDRFSARQFPNYSSELNVNALLLGDSALYLCASSLDTEAFFGQGTRLTVV.